These 8 T cell receptor beta chains originate from one sample sequenced in a study of shared clonotypes between healthy human individuals. The naive CD8 subset, CD45RO-negative cells positively selected for CCR7, excluded terminally differentiated effector memory CD45RA+ cells. Only in-frame clones appear in the TCRdb table, and some are missing; sequencing was by immunoSEQ multiplex PCR. The data contain around 600,000 clones, about 95% of them singletons. The sequenced sample consisted of naive CD8+ T cells sorted from blood. These receptors were collected from a woman under 40 in good health.

V is TRBV11-3 and J is TRBJ2-1, with TRBD1 matching over 10 bases. Germline CDR1 and CDR2: SGHNT and YENEEA. The junction had 8 bases not matched to a gene; V was cut back by 2 bases and J by 4 bases. This CDR3 has 17 amino acids. The CDR3 nucleotides are TGTGCCAGCAGCTTATGGGCCGGGGACAGGGGATACAATGAGCAGTTCTTC. Translated, it gives CASSLWAGDRGYNEQFF.

V and J are TRBV2 and TRBJ1-5; TRBD1 matches 7 bases. The germline CDR1 and CDR2 sequences are SNHLY and FYNNEI. The CDR3 totals 15 residues. The J segment lost 3 bases and the V segment lost 3 bases, leaving 5 bases of the junction unmatched. The CDR3 spells CASSDTGTANQPQHF. CDR3 sequence (DNA): TGTGCCAGCAGTGATACTGGGACAGCCAATCAGCCCCAGCATTTT.

The CDR3 protein is CASSPPGGTEAFF. For the CDR3, the DNA is TGTGCCAGCTCACCCCCGGGCGGGACTGAAGCTTTCTTT. This chain joins TRBV18 and TRBJ1-1; D unclear. The ends were cut back, 3 bases at V and 5 bases at J, with 10 bases in the middle. Per the germline V gene, CDR1 is KGHSH and CDR2 is LQKENI. This CDR3 has 13 amino acids.

The count of this clone is one. The gene calls are TRBV27 and TRBJ2-5; 11 bases map to TRBD1. This CDR3 is built from 15 residues. V dropped 5 bases and J dropped 2; count of bases not matched to a gene: 4. In germline, CDR1 is MNHEY, CDR2 SMNVEV (reference sequence). The CDR3, as DNA: TGTGCCAGCAGTCTGGGGACAGGGGGGCAAGAGACCCAGTACTTC. Its translation is CASSLGTGGQETQYF.

The chain couples TRBV5-6 to TRBJ1-1, with D possibly TRBD1 on 5 matching bases. V lost 0 bases and J 1 base, leaving 10 bases between the germline ends. From germline, CDR1 is SGHDT and CDR2 YYEEEE. This CDR3 is built from 15 residues. The CDR3 DNA sequence: TGTGCCAGCAGCTTGGTGGTGGGGGGGAACACTGAAGCTTTCTTT. Translated, it gives CASSLVVGGNTEAFF.

The chain joins TRBV5-1 to TRBJ2-2, with a tentative D call TRBD2 (5 bases). Germline V gene sequence: CDR1 SGHRS, CDR2 YFSETQ. The CDR3 length is 13 residues. Trimming shortened V by 7 bases and J by 3 bases, and 10 bases separated the two germline ends. Written as DNA, the CDR3 is TGCGCCAGCGAGGGTTTGGACACCGGGGAGCTGTTTTTT. Its translation: CASEGLDTGELFF.

The chain is built from TRBV4-1 and TRBJ1-3; D uncertain. With 2 bases removed from V and 0 bases from J, the gap between germline ends came to 8 bases. Germline assignment: CDR1 MGHRA and CDR2 YSYEKL. This CDR3 contains 15 residues. In DNA, the CDR3 is TGCGCCAGCAGCCAAAGAATTAGCTCTGGAAACACCATATATTTT. It yields the protein CASSQRISSGNTIYF.

The chain combines TRBV30 with TRBJ2-2; D possibly uses TRBD1 or TRBD2 (5 bases each). The CDR3 length is 12 residues. CDR1 is GTSNPN, CDR2 SVGIG, per germline (reference sequence). V was shortened by 8 bases and J by 6 bases, with 13 bases between the two germline ends. CDR3 DNA: TGTGCCGGGGACCCAGTACCCGGGGAGCTGTTTTTT. Its translation is CAGDPVPGELFF.